This T cell receptor beta chain was recovered during a study of PD-1 blockade in mismatch repair-deficient tumors. For the study at large: Enrolled about 2013-2017, patients had progressing, pretreated mismatch repair-deficient cancers of around 12 types. Overall study findings and caveats: Tumor-resident clones, often absent from pretreatment blood, expanded after pembrolizumab and then contracted.

Produced via immunoSEQ multiplex PCR; TCRdb's table is partial and in-frame only. The table has about 120,000 clones, 60% to 85% seen once. PCR or immunohistochemistry showed mismatch repair deficiency in every enrolled patient. The TCR-sequenced patients were a few responders to pembrolizumab. The CDR3 consists of 16 residues. Losses at the gene ends were 3 bases for V and 4 bases for J; bases not matched to a gene: 6. From germline, CDR1 is MGHRA and CDR2 YSYEKL. Regarding this clone: Its antigen is unidentified.

The starting material was peripheral blood, obtained about 13 months after starting pembrolizumab. The chain carries TRBV4-1 and TRBJ1-5, with 10 bases that match TRBD1. This sequence was found in an adult with mismatch repair-deficient cancer. The CDR3 bases are TGCGCCAGCAGCCAGACAGGGGGCCTTAGGAATCAGCCCCAGCATTTT. Amino acid sequence: CASSQTGGLRNQPQHF.